This entry lists 31 T cell receptor beta chains sequenced from one sample in a study of blood T cell repertoires in COVID-19. Libraries were prepared by immunoSEQ multiplex PCR; TCRdb keeps only in-frame clonotypes and omits some of them. The repertoire has roughly 200,000 clones, more than 75% of them found once; the top ten carry roughly 8.7%. Sequencing was performed on peripheral blood. Receptors were obtained from a woman aged 50 to 60 with active or convalescent COVID-19.

CDR3 sequence reads: CASSLRAGTYGYTF. In DNA form, the CDR3 reads TGTGCCAGCAGTTTACGGGCGGGGACGTATGGCTACACCTTC. This rearrangement joins TRBV6-5 to TRBJ1-2; D possibly corresponds to TRBD1 (5 bases). This CDR3 is built from 14 residues. Trimming took off 4 bases at V and 5 bases at J, with 14 bases between the two ends. Germline V CDR1 and CDR2: MNHEY, SVGAGI.

This clone was picked up one time. The chain couples TRBV11-1 to TRBJ2-5, with D tentatively TRBD1 (6 bases). The CDR3 spans 15 residues. Germline V gene data show CDR1 as SGHAT and CDR2 as FQDESV (reference sequence). V lost 1 base and J 5 bases, leaving 14 bases between the germline ends. In nucleotides, the CDR3 is TGTGCCAGCAGCTTAGGTACAGGGTACGGGGAGACCCAGTACTTC. This gives the protein CASSLGTGYGETQYF.

The chain recombines TRBV18 with TRBJ1-1, with a possible D match to TRBD1 (6 bases). This CDR3 contains 13 residues. Per germline, CDR1 KGHSH and CDR2 LQKENI. Between the trimmed V and J ends, which lost 3 bases and 5 bases, there was a span of 10 bases. The CDR3 nucleotides read TGTGCCAGCTCACCTACAGGGAGTACTGAAGCTTTCTTT. It specifies CASSPTGSTEAFF.

This clone was recorded once. The chain combines TRBV5-1 with TRBJ2-7; the D gene is possibly TRBD1 (7 bases). The CDR3 consists of 13 residues. V shed 3 bases and J shed 7 bases, with 14 bases lying between them. Germline CDR1 and CDR2: SGHRS and YFSETQ. The CDR3 is CASSSQAGGEQYF. CDR3 sequence (DNA): TGCGCCAGCAGCTCCCAGGCAGGGGGGGAGCAGTACTTC. Full variable domain (remainder filled in from reference TRBV5-1 and TRBJ2-7): KAGVTQTPRYLIKTRGQQVTLSCSPISGHRSVSWYQQTPGQGLQFLFEYFSETQRNKGNFPGRFSGRQFSNSRSEMNVSTLELGDSALYLCASSSQAGGEQYFGPGTRLTVT.

The chain has TRBV19 and TRBJ2-1; tentatively, D is TRBD2 (6 bases). The CDR3 has 15 residues. Per the germline V gene, CDR1 is LNHDA and CDR2 is SQIVND (reference sequence). Trimming removed 7 bases from V and 9 bases from J, with 22 bases in between. The CDR3, as DNA: TGTGCCAGTACGGGGGACCCGGGACCACGGACTGAGCAGTTCTTC. It is translated as CASTGDPGPRTEQFF.

The chain combines TRBV13 with TRBJ2-3; D uncertain. This CDR3 is 11 amino acids long. Looked up from germline, CDR1 is PRHDT and CDR2 is FYEKMQ (reference sequence). V was clipped by 5 bases and J by 3 bases, with 3 bases between them. The CDR3 DNA is TGTGCCAGCAGCGAGACAGATACGCAGTATTTT. This translates into CASSETDTQYF.

V gene TRBV3-1 (or the pseudogene TRBV3-2) combines with J gene TRBJ1-1; D perhaps matches TRBD1 (5 bases). Germline V gene lookup returns CDR1 LGHDT and CDR2 YNNKEL (reference sequence). V lost 7 bases to trimming and J lost 1 base, with 16 bases between them. The CDR3 spans 15 residues. The CDR3 DNA is TGTGCCAGCACTCCCCAGGGCCAGGGGAACACTGAAGCTTTCTTT. Encoded protein: CASTPQGQGNTEAFF.

This clone appeared many times. The rearrangement links TRBV7-7 to TRBJ2-7; maybe TRBD2 (5 bases). CDR1 is SSHAT and CDR2 is FNYEAQ in the germline V gene (reference sequence). Trimming stripped 5 bases from V and 2 bases from J, with 16 bases between. The CDR3 consists of 15 residues. CDR3 residues: CASSPRHGVAYEQYF. The CDR3 bases are TGTGCCAGCAGCCCCCGTCACGGGGTAGCCTACGAGCAGTACTTC.

This rearrangement joins TRBV6-2 or TRBV6-3 to TRBJ2-7; D not certain. V lost 5 bases and J lost 4, with 15 bases in between. There are 14 residues in the CDR3. Germline CDR1 is MNHEY and CDR2 is SVGEGT. The CDR3 DNA sequence: TGTGCCAGCAGTCGTTCGCCTACCCAATACGAGCAGTACTTC. Amino acid sequence: CASSRSPTQYEQYF.

The rearrangement joins TRBV5-1 to TRBJ2-3; D may be TRBD2 (7 bases). The CDR3 is made up of 16 amino acids. Trimming took off 6 bases at V and 0 bases at J, with 17 bases between the two ends. Germline loops: CDR1 SGHRS, CDR2 YFSETQ. The CDR3 loop is CASTQGTTTSTDTQYF. The CDR3 DNA reads TGCGCCAGCACCCAGGGGACTACGACTAGCACAGATACGCAGTATTTT.

This rearrangement joins TRBV18 to TRBJ1-1; maybe TRBD1 (5 bases). Trimming pared 2 bases from V and 5 bases from J, leaving 18 bases between. CDR1 is KGHSH, CDR2 LQKENI, per germline. This CDR3 has 16 amino acids. As DNA, the CDR3 is TGTGCCAGCTCACCATTCGCCTGGGGGGAGGGAACTGAAGCTTTCTTT. It encodes CASSPFAWGEGTEAFF. The entire variable domain, with the rest obtained from reference TRBV18 and TRBJ1-1, is as follows: NAGVMQNPRHLVRRRGQEARLRCSPMKGHSHVYWYRQLPEEGLKFMVYLQKENIIDESGMPKERFSAEFPKEGPSILRIQQVVRGDSAAYFCASSPFAWGEGTEAFFGQGTRLTVV.

The chain employs TRBV13 and TRBJ2-3; D may be TRBD2 (5 bases). This CDR3 has 13 amino acids. Trimming cost V 2 bases and J 3 bases, with 6 bases left between them. Germline loops: CDR1 PRHDT, CDR2 FYEKMQ (reference sequence). In nucleotides, the CDR3 is TGTGCCAGCAGCTTACGGGAAACAGATACGCAGTATTTT. Its translation: CASSLRETDTQYF.

The rearrangement joins TRBV30 to TRBJ2-1, with 11 bases matching TRBD1. The germline V gene encodes CDR1 GTSNPN and CDR2 SVGIG (reference sequence). CDR3 length: 15 residues. V shed 4 bases and J 7 bases; nucleotides not matched to a gene: 9. DNA of the CDR3: TGTGCCTGGACTTACCGGGACAGGGGGTGGAATGAGCAGTTCTTC. This gives the protein CAWTYRDRGWNEQFF.

J is TRBJ2-2 and V is TRBV30; 11 bases map to TRBD2. The V segment lost 2 bases and the J segment 1 base; nucleotides outside the gene matches: 3. The CDR3 totals 16 residues. CDR1 and CDR2 from the germline V gene are GTSNPN and SVGIG (reference sequence). The CDR3 DNA reads TGTGCCTGGAGTCTTGGACTAGCGGGGAACACCGGGGAGCTGTTTTTT. The encoded protein is CAWSLGLAGNTGELFF.

The rearrangement joins TRBV7-2 to TRBJ2-7, with 13 positions matching TRBD2. V trimming: 4 bases; J trimming: 4 bases; junction bases outside the gene matches: 7. CDR3 length: 16 amino acids. Germline V gene data show CDR1 as SGHTA and CDR2 as FQGNSA. CDR3: CASSSYSTSGRYEQYF. CDR3 DNA sequence: TGTGCCAGCAGCTCCTATTCGACTAGCGGGAGGTACGAGCAGTACTTC.

J is TRBJ2-3 and V is TRBV4-2, with TRBD1 identical over 8 bases. With 3 bases clipped from V and 6 bases from J, the junction kept 17 bases outside the gene matches. Germline assignment: CDR1 LGHNA and CDR2 YNFKEQ. This CDR3 spans 18 amino acids. In DNA form, the CDR3 reads TGTGCCAGCAGCCAGGCGGCAGGGGGCAAGGGGGCAGGGGATACGCAGTATTTT. Protein product: CASSQAAGGKGAGDTQYF.

V usage is TRBV7-2 and J usage is TRBJ2-7; TRBD2 matches 11 bases. The CDR3 is 14 amino acids. The germline CDR1 and CDR2 sequences are SGHTA and FQGNSA. J lost 3 bases, V lost 4 bases, and 2 bases had no gene match. The CDR3 DNA reads TGTGCCAGCAGCTCCGGGACTAGCGGCTACGAGCAGTACTTC. Its translation is CASSSGTSGYEQYF.

The chain uses TRBV27 and TRBJ1-4, with D possibly being TRBD1 (5 bases). The germline V gene encodes CDR1 MNHEY and CDR2 SMNVEV (reference sequence). Trimming shortened V by 5 bases and J by 13 bases, and 17 bases separated the two germline ends. The CDR3 is 13 residues long. The CDR3 DNA sequence: TGTGCCAGCAGTAGAAAAGCTGCGGGGCGACTGTTTTTT. Protein sequence: CASSRKAAGRLFF.

This clone was seen only a few times. The chain is built from TRBV2 and TRBJ1-1; D might be TRBD1 (5 bases). This CDR3 comprises 13 residues. Trimming stripped 5 bases from V and 4 bases from J, with 11 bases between. CDR1 is SNHLY and CDR2 is FYNNEI in the germline V gene. This CDR3 reads CASSSREGTEAFF. CDR3 nucleotide sequence: TGTGCCAGCAGTAGCAGGGAAGGCACTGAAGCTTTCTTT.

V is TRBV5-1 and J is TRBJ2-7; 7 positions match TRBD1. Germline V lookup: CDR1 SGHRS, CDR2 YFSETQ. After removal of 0 bases from V and 0 bases from J, the junction contained 3 bases not matched to a gene. The CDR3 is made up of 15 amino acids. The CDR3 protein is CASSLVGDSSYEQYF. In nucleotides, the CDR3 is TGCGCCAGCAGCTTGGTAGGGGACAGCTCCTACGAGCAGTACTTC.

The chain uses TRBV27 and TRBJ2-4, with D perhaps matching TRBD1 (5 bases). The CDR3 totals 17 residues. Germline assignment: CDR1 MNHEY and CDR2 SMNVEV (reference sequence). V lost 6 bases, J lost 1 base, and 19 bases lay in between. The CDR3 bases are TGTGCCAGCAGCCCTTATGGTGCAGGGTCGGCCAAAAACATTCAGTACTTC. Residues: CASSPYGAGSAKNIQYF.

The V call is TRBV18, the J call TRBJ2-1; TRBD1 matches 7 bases. V trimming: 5 bases; J trimming: 0 bases; junction bases outside the gene matches: 4. In germline, CDR1 is KGHSH, CDR2 LQKENI. CDR3 length equals 15 residues. This chain's CDR3 is CASSSNRGSYNEQFF. CDR3 nucleotide sequence: TGTGCCAGCTCATCAAACAGGGGCTCCTACAATGAGCAGTTCTTC. The full variable domain, in which reference TRBV18 and TRBJ2-1 provide the parts outside the CDR3, is NAGVMQNPRHLVRRRGQEARLRCSPMKGHSHVYWYRQLPEEGLKFMVYLQKENIIDESGMPKERFSAEFPKEGPSILRIQQVVRGDSAAYFCASSSNRGSYNEQFFGPGTRLTVL.

V and J are TRBV18 and TRBJ1-1, with 7 bases fitting TRBD1. The J segment lost 1 base and the V segment lost 3 bases, leaving 5 bases of the junction unmatched. The CDR3 contains 15 residues. Germline CDR1 reads KGHSH; CDR2 reads LQKENI. In DNA form, the CDR3 reads TGTGCCAGCTCACCGGACAGGCTCCCGAACACTGAAGCTTTCTTT. Translation gives CASSPDRLPNTEAFF.

The chain carries TRBV6-5 and TRBJ2-7, with D possibly matching TRBD2 (5 bases). Germline V gene lookup returns CDR1 MNHEY and CDR2 SVGAGI. The CDR3 runs to 14 residues. The V and J ends lost 6 bases and 0 bases respectively, with 12 bases between them. This CDR3 is CASSPDFSSYEQYF. CDR3 sequence (DNA): TGTGCCAGCAGCCCGGACTTTAGCTCCTACGAGCAGTACTTC.

V usage is TRBV5-1 and J usage is TRBJ2-3; D is possibly TRBD2 (6 bases). In germline, CDR1 is SGHRS, CDR2 YFSETQ. This CDR3 comprises 15 residues. V dropped 4 bases and J dropped 1 base, with 13 bases sitting between them. Here the CDR3 DNA reads TGCGCCAGCAGCCCGGAGACTAGGCGCACAGATACGCAGTATTTT. Its translation: CASSPETRRTDTQYF.

The table lists this clone with a count of one. The V and J genes are TRBV25-1 and TRBJ1-5; TRBD1 is a possible D gene (6 bases). Germline CDR1 is MGHDK and CDR2 is SYGVNS. Trimming left V 2 bases short and J 3 bases short, with 11 bases between. There are 15 residues in the CDR3. The CDR3 protein is CASSEAGGNNQPQHF. The CDR3 DNA sequence: TGTGCCAGCAGTGAAGCGGGGGGCAACAATCAGCCCCAGCATTTT.

The chain is built from TRBV7-3 and TRBJ2-2, with no clear D. This CDR3 is built from 15 residues. The V gene's germline CDR1 is SGHTA and CDR2 FQGTGA. V lost 2 bases, J lost 8 bases, and 15 bases lay in between. CDR3 DNA sequence: TGTGCCAGCAGCTTAGGGCAAAACCCGGTGGGGGAGCTGTTTTTT. This encodes CASSLGQNPVGELFF.

V gene TRBV6-1 combines with J gene TRBJ2-1; 10 bases are a match to TRBD2. The germline V gene encodes CDR1 MNHNS and CDR2 SASEGT. J was trimmed by 3 bases and V by 1 base; bases with no gene match: 0. This CDR3 has 15 residues. In DNA, the CDR3 is TGTGCCAGCAGTGAAGGGACTAGCGGCTACAATGAGCAGTTCTTC. It specifies CASSEGTSGYNEQFF.

This chain links TRBV3-1 (or the pseudogene TRBV3-2) with TRBJ1-4, with D possibly being TRBD1 (6 bases). Per germline, CDR1 LGHDT and CDR2 YNNKEL (reference sequence). The CDR3 length is 14 residues. V shed 4 bases and J shed 0 bases, with 6 bases lying between them. The CDR3 DNA follows: TGTGCCAGCAGCCGACAGGCAACTAATGAAAAACTGTTTTTT. Residues: CASSRQATNEKLFF.

This clone was counted a few times. V and J are TRBV2 and TRBJ1-6; D uncertain. The V and J ends lost 5 bases and 8 bases respectively, with 10 bases between them. The CDR3 spans 13 residues. Germline V gene data show CDR1 as SNHLY and CDR2 as FYNNEI. Here the CDR3 reads CASSPQRDSPLHF. In DNA form, the CDR3 reads TGTGCCAGCAGTCCGCAGCGGGATTCACCCCTCCACTTT.

This chain uses TRBV7-2 with TRBJ2-7; TRBD2 matches 11 bases. The ends lost 4 bases at V and 2 bases at J; junction bases unmatched: 13. Germline V gene lookup returns CDR1 SGHTA and CDR2 FQGNSA. The CDR3 spans 18 residues. CDR3: CASSSKLAGATGTYEQYF. The CDR3 DNA follows: TGTGCCAGCAGCTCGAAACTAGCGGGGGCCACGGGGACCTACGAGCAGTACTTC.